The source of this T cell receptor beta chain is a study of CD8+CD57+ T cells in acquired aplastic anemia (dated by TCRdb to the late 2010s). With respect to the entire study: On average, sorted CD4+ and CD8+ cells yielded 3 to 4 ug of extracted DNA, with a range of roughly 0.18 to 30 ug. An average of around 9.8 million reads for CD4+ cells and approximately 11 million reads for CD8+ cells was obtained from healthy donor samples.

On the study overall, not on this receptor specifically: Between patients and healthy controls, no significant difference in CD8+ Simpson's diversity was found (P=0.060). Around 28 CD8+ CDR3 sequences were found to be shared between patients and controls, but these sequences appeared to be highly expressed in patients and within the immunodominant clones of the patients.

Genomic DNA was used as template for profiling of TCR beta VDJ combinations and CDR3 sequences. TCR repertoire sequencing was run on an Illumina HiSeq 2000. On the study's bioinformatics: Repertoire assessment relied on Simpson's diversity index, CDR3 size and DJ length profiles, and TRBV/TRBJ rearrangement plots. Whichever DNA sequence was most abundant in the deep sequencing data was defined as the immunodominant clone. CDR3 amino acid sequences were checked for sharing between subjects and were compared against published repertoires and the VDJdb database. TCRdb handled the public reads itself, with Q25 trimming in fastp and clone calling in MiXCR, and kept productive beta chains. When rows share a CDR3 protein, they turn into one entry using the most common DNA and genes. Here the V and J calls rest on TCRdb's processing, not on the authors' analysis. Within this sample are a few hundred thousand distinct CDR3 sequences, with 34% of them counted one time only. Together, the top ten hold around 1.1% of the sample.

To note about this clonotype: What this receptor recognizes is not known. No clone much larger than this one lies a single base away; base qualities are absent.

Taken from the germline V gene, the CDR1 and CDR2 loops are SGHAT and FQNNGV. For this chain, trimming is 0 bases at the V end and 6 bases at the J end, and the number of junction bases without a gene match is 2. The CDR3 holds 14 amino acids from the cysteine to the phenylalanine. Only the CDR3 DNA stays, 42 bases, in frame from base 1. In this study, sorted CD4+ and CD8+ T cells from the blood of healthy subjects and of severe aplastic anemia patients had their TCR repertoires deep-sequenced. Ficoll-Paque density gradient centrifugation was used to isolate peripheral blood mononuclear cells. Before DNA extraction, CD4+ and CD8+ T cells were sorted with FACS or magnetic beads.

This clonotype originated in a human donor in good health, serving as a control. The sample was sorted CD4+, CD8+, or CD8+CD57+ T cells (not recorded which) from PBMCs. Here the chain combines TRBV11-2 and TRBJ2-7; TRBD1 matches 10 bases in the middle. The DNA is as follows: TGTGCCAGCAGCTTAGATTGGACAGGGGGCGAGCAGTACTTC. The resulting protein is CASSLDWTGGEQYF.